The rows below give T cell receptor beta chains drawn from one sample of a study of blood T cell repertoires in COVID-19. Assay used: immunoSEQ multiplex PCR; TCRdb lists only in-frame clones, some missing. This repertoire shows some 110,000 clones, 91% found once; its top ten account for 5.5% to 7%. Sequencing used peripheral blood. The source is a human donor in a cohort sampled during active COVID-19. The conserved cysteine and the conserved F or W are not part of the CDR3 here. Fields, in order: J gene, V gene, CDR3 length, clone size, CDR3 protein. Size is stated for part of the rows, as once, few or many counts, or as a class when the clone is expanded.

J gene: TRBJ2-1; V gene: TRBV13; CDR3 length: 13; clone size: few; CDR3 protein: ASSFGSGGYNEQF
J gene: TRBJ2-3; V gene: TRBV18; CDR3 length: 14; clone size: NA; CDR3 protein: ASSPWTSESTDTQY
J gene: TRBJ2-1; V gene: TRBV3-1/TRBV3-2; CDR3 length: 15; clone size: NA; CDR3 protein: ASSKNLAGGRGNEQF
J gene: TRBJ1-1; V gene: TRBV5-8; CDR3 length: 12; clone size: NA; CDR3 protein: ASSFEGSIAEAF
J gene: TRBJ2-6; V gene: TRBV4-2; CDR3 length: 14; clone size: NA; CDR3 protein: ASSQSTGSGANVLT
J gene: TRBJ1-1; V gene: TRBV2; CDR3 length: 12; clone size: NA; CDR3 protein: ASSADRGYTEAF
J gene: TRBJ1-1; V gene: TRBV7-9; CDR3 length: 9; clone size: NA; CDR3 protein: ASSSFTEAF
J gene: TRBJ2-7; V gene: TRBV3-1/TRBV3-2; CDR3 length: 14; clone size: NA; CDR3 protein: ASSQARVGSSYEQY
J gene: TRBJ1-6; V gene: TRBV5-1; CDR3 length: 12; clone size: NA; CDR3 protein: ASRGYRGVGPLH
J gene: TRBJ1-2; V gene: TRBV7-9; CDR3 length: 13; clone size: once; CDR3 protein: ASSLSGDRAYGYT